The present entry profiles one TCR beta chain with its context. Trimming pared 9 bases from V and 7 bases from J, leaving 9 bases between. The CDR3 totals 10 residues. This record belongs to a study of Tregs in tolerant kidney transplant recipients. The assay was immunoSEQ multiplex PCR, and TCRdb's table has in-frame clones only and misses some. In the table there are hundreds of thousands of clones, roughly 80% of which are singletons. This TCR derives from a human donor in good health. What was sequenced was CD4+ T cells from blood. The rearrangement joins TRBV23-1 to TRBJ1-2; no clear D. TRBV23-1 is flagged as an ORF with uncertain function. CDR3 region: CASEQFGYTF. In nucleotides, the CDR3 is TGCGCCAGTGAGCAGTTTGGCTACACCTTC.